The rows below give T cell receptor beta chains drawn from one sample of a study of shared T cell receptors in the human thymus. Profiled with immunoSEQ multiplex PCR; TCRdb holds only in-frame clones, not every one. The data show about 660,000 clones, approximately 88% seen once. The same data also went into a second study, on human thymus T cells.

Sample: thymocytes. The source is a boy under two years old with a congenital heart defect. The CDR3 runs from the conserved cysteine through the conserved F or W. The D gene is left open where the match is weak. Expanded clones get a size class; other rows say once, few or many, or leave the size out.

CDR3 DNA | CDR3 protein | V gene | CDR3 length | clone size | D gene | J gene
TGCGCCAGCAGCCGCAACCGGGGACCCGTAGCGGGAGAGACCCAGTACTTC | CASSRNRGPVAGETQYF | TRBV4-3 | 17 | . | TRBD2 | TRBJ2-5
TGTGCCAGCAGCCCCGAGGGAGACCACAATGAGCAGTTCTTC | CASSPEGDHNEQFF | TRBV5-6 | 14 | . | . | TRBJ2-1
TGTGCCAGCAGTTCAATAGGAGTACAAGAGACCCAGTACTTC | CASSSIGVQETQYF | TRBV6-5 | 14 | . | . | TRBJ2-5
TGCGCCAGCAGCCAGACAGGGGAGGTGAGACAGCCCCAGCATTTT | CASSQTGEVRQPQHF | TRBV4-1 | 15 | few | TRBD1 | TRBJ1-5
TGTGCCAGCAGCCAAGCTCTCTCGGTATCCGGGGAGCTGTTTTTT | CASSQALSVSGELFF | TRBV4-2 | 15 | . | . | TRBJ2-2
TGTGCCAGCAGCGATGGGGATAGCGGGAGCTCCTACAATGAGCAGTTCTTC | CASSDGDSGSSYNEQFF | TRBV25-1 | 17 | . | TRBD2 | TRBJ2-1
TGTGCCAGCAGCCTCCCCCTAGCGGGAGGGCCGGTCGATGAGCAGTTCTTC | CASSLPLAGGPVDEQFF | TRBV28 | 17 | once | TRBD2 | TRBJ2-1
TGTGCCAGCAGCCACCATTCCCTCCGGGTTAGCTACGAGCAGTACTTC | CASSHHSLRVSYEQYF | TRBV11-3 | 16 | . | . | TRBJ2-7
TGCAGCGTTCGACTAGATAATCAAGAGACCCAGTACTTC | CSVRLDNQETQYF | TRBV29-1 | 13 | . | . | TRBJ2-5
TGTGCCAGTAGTGCGCAGACACCCTCTGGGGCCAACGTCCTGACTTTC | CASSAQTPSGANVLTF | TRBV19 | 16 | . | . | TRBJ2-6
TGTGCCAGCAGCGTAGGAGGCGGGAGGGGGAAGCAGTACTTC | CASSVGGGRGKQYF | TRBV9 | 14 | . | TRBD2 | TRBJ2-7
TGTGCCAGCAGCGCAGGACTAGCGGGATTTATCTATGAGCAGTTCTTC | CASSAGLAGFIYEQFF | TRBV5-6 | 16 | . | TRBD2 | TRBJ2-1
TGTGCCAGCAGCTTAGGGACTAGCGGGAGCGAGCAGTACTTC | CASSLGTSGSEQYF | TRBV7-8 | 14 | . | TRBD2 | TRBJ2-7
TGCGCCAGCAGCTTACGGACAGGGGGCAATGAGCAGTTCTTC | CASSLRTGGNEQFF | TRBV5-1 | 14 | . | TRBD1 | TRBJ2-1
TGTGCCAGCTCCTCGGTATACGAGCAGTTCTTC | CASSSVYEQFF | TRBV18 | 11 | . | . | TRBJ2-1
TGTGCCAGCACTCCACGGGGACTAGCCCCAGTAACCTACAATGAGCAGTTCTTC | CASTPRGLAPVTYNEQFF | TRBV9 | 18 | . | TRBD2 | TRBJ2-1
TGCGCCAGCAGCTTGGATCCCAGCGCCGCCTACAATGAGCAGTTCTTC | CASSLDPSAAYNEQFF | TRBV5-1 | 16 | . | . | TRBJ2-1
TGTGCCAGCAAGGACAACCGCTACGAGCAGTACTTC | CASKDNRYEQYF | TRBV27 | 12 | . | . | TRBJ2-7